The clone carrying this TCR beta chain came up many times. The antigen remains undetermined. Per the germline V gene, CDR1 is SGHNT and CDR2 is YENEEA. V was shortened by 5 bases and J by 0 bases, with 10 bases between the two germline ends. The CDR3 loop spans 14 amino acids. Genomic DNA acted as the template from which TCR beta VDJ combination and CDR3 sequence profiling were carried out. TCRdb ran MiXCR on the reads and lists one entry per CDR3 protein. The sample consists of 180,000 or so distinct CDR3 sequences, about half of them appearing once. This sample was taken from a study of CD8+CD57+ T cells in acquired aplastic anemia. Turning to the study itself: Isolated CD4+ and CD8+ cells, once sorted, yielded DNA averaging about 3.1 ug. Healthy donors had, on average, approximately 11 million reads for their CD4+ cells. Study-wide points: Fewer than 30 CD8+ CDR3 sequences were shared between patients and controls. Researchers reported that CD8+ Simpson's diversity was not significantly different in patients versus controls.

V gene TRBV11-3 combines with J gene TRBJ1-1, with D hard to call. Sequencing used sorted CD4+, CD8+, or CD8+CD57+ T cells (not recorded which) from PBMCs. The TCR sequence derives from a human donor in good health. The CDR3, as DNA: TGTGCCAGCAGCCCCGGGAGTTTGAACACTGAAGCTTTCTTT. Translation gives CASSPGSLNTEAFF. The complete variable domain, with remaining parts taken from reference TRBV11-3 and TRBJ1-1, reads EAGVVQSPRYKIIEKKQPVAFWCNPISGHNTLYWYLQNLGQGPELLIRYENEEAVDDSQLPKDRFSAERLKGVDSTLKIQPAELGDSAVYLCASSPGSLNTEAFFGQGTRLTVV.